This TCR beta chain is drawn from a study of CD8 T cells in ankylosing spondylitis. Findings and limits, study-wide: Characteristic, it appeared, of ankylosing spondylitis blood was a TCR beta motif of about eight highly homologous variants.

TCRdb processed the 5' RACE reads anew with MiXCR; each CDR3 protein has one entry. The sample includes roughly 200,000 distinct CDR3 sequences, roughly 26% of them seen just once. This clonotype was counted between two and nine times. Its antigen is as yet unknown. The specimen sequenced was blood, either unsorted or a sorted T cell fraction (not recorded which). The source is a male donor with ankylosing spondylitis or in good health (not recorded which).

In DNA form, the CDR3 reads TGCAGTGCTAGAACCGGGAGAGGCTATGGCTACACCTTC. This sequence encodes CSARTGRGYGYTF. The chain recombines TRBV20-1 with TRBJ1-2; D is unresolved. This CDR3 has 13 residues. Trimming took off 2 bases at V and 4 bases at J, with 11 bases between the two ends. Germline CDR1 and CDR2: DFQATT and SNEGSKA (reference sequence).